This TCR beta chain was identified during a study of cytomegalovirus exposure and HLA in healthy donors (dated by TCRdb to the late 2010s). For the study in its entirety: In an earlier analysis of several hundred of the donors, 250 to 300 Gb of sequence data and 90 million to 130 million unique TCR beta sequences from about 180 million T cells were reported. Besides the first cohort of about 730 subjects, a separate validation cohort made up of 120 different subjects was used. Class I and class II HLA loci were covered by the typing at four-digit resolution. In the later analysis, no new phenotypic data were used to find candidate immune exposures; instead, reliance was placed on TCR beta sequences and their occurrence across donors. Among about 400 genotyped donors of the cohort, an average of approximately 200,000 unique TCR beta nucleotide sequences was sequenced per donor, of which about 20% were non-productive. Using immunosequencing, the study profiled T cell repertoires from approximately 700 subjects and related those repertoires to cytomegalovirus serostatus. A later genetic analysis took genome-wide SNP genotypes for about 60% of the roughly 670 donors and used that subset as a discovery cohort. The study combined high-throughput TCR immunosequencing, statistical association of individual TCRs with disease status, and machine learning to predict cytomegalovirus infection status. A later analysis re-examined previously published TCR beta repertoires from just over 650 donors and added high-resolution HLA genotyping to investigate patterns of TCR occurrence. About five DR-DQ haplotypes were treated as single units for association and clustering because of strong linkage in the cohort. An early release that covered fewer than 750 HLA-typed donors contained approximately 300 gigabases of sequencing data and some 87 million unique TCR sequences. Of the roughly 410 genotyped donors, 65% to 90% were placed in the genetic ancestry cluster associated with self-reported Caucasian donors. The aim of the study was to test whether cataloging public T cell receptors could identify signatures of past pathogen exposure. An earlier analysis of 450 to 750 of the donors used high-throughput TCR beta sequencing to judge whether each TCR beta V gene segment behaved as functional or pseudogenic. All discovery cohort repertoires had been generated on a single sequencing platform. The number of donors typed differed by locus, with about 620-630 for A, B, C, DRB1 and DQB1, more than 500 for DQA1, 600 to 610 for DPA1, and approximately 470 for DPB1. Donor age, sex, ethnicity and CMV serostatus were compiled together with the repertoire data. Study-wide conclusions, independent of this receptor: The study listed 150 to 200 TCR beta chains as associated with cytomegalovirus. Because HLA typing was unavailable for some donors at each locus, only the typed subset was used in association tests. A few of the identified cytomegalovirus-associated TCR beta chains were confirmed in vitro to be specific for cytomegalovirus antigens. A further reported finding was that TCR beta sequences accurately predicted the HLA-A and HLA-B alleles for most subjects in the first cohort. The earlier analysis of some 540 of the donors excluded some 15 rarely observed V segments, including chromosome 9 orphons, because counts were too low. Cytomegalovirus status was reported to be diagnosed by the classifier with high specificity and sensitivity in both the original and validation cohorts. According to a later genetic analysis, donors in an Asian-associated ancestry cluster had fewer N-insertions in productive TCRs than the approximately 700-donor mean. While some public TCRs were present in many individuals, most TCR sequences turned up only very rarely across donors. The authors suggested that the approach could potentially be generalized to other disease states and immunological phenotypes. A later analysis associated 17,000 or so TCR beta sequences with specific HLA alleles at a false discovery rate of 0.05. According to a later analysis, parvovirus B19, influenza, CMV and Epstein-Barr virus appeared linked to several top co-occurrence clusters. In a later analysis, TCR association rates were found to vary across HLA loci, with the most associated TCRs seen for DRB1 alleles and the fewest for HLA-C alleles. Sequencing depth was assumed to be roughly uniform across donors in the presence/absence analyses, though that assumption may not hold. A later analysis found that most CMV-associated TCR beta chains appeared HLA-restricted, with HLA associations seemingly driven largely by CMV exposure. A cluster of highly shared sequence variants was judged likely to be a technical artifact of the sequencing pipeline. Only TCR beta chains were sequenced in this cohort, and the absence of alpha or paired-chain data limited detectable features. Linkage disequilibrium might explain the correlated functional status among segregating V segments, but an unknown experimental factor could not be excluded. A later analysis found that HLA-associated TCR beta chains were more clonally expanded and had lower generation probabilities than equally common non-associated chains. In an earlier analysis of approximately 590 of the donors, most TCR beta V segments appeared in productive rearrangements about 90% or about 30% of the time, broadly matching IMGT annotations. Assigning TCR associations to individual alleles was difficult when HLA alleles, especially DR and DQ, strongly co-occurred. An association between a missense DCLRE1C variant and V-gene and J-gene trimming of TCR beta chains was found in a later genetic analysis and replicated in an independent cohort. Some IMGT-functional V segments, including TRBV6-2 and TRBV6-3, could not be told apart with the 87-base-pair reads, so those segments were excluded. Immune exposure information for the cohort was limited to CMV serostatus.

CDR1 and CDR2, per the germline V gene (reference sequence), are MNHEY and SMNVEV. Trimming takes 8 bases from V and 9 bases from J, and the germline ends sit 14 bases apart. Taken from cysteine to phenylalanine, the CDR3 has 12 residues. Just CDR3 DNA is preserved here, 36 bases in frame from base 1. The cohort comprised several hundred healthy bone marrow donors. At the time of sampling, all cohort members were nominally healthy, though unrecorded immune exposures were likely present. The donor was CMV seronegative and was included in the group of a few hundred seronegative cohort members. Every donor gave a peripheral blood sample, and the peripheral blood mononuclear cells from that sample were used for TCR beta sequencing. Genomic DNA was extracted from the blood cell samples with the Qiagen DNeasy Blood Extraction Kit. Comment on this clone: Its cognate antigen has yet to be identified. The input lacks base qualities; no much larger clone sits a single base away.

Library method: the immunoSEQ multiplex PCR assay. The multiplex PCR relied on a mix of 60 forward primers for TCR Vbeta segments and 13 reverse primers for TCR Jbeta segments. The CDR3 region of rearranged TCR beta genes was amplified from genomic DNA with a multiplex PCR assay. Amplified TCR beta libraries were sequenced as 87-base-pair reads on the Illumina HiSeq System. Regarding the original processing steps: In a later analysis, roughly 80 million unique TCR beta chains were counted across the roughly 700 repertoires, and around 10 million of these chains were shared by at least two donors. A nearest-neighbor algorithm error-corrected the raw reads and collapsed the reads into unique sequences, merging closely related sequences to remove PCR and sequencing errors. CDR3 sequences were aligned to IMGT reference sequences to assign V, D and J gene segments. For a sequence to be retained, a match of at least six nucleotides to both a V gene segment and a J gene segment was required. Rearrangements were called productive when the CDR3 lacked stop codons and stayed in frame with V and J; all others were non-productive. Following IMGT convention, CDR3 was defined as the stretch from the second conserved V-encoded cysteine to the conserved J-encoded phenylalanine. The earlier analysis of about 610 of the donors excluded any sequence lacking an unambiguous match to a single V gene segment. An earlier analysis of roughly 590 of the donors called V segments functional above 56.7% productive rearrangements and segregating when the between-donor standard deviation exceeded 5%. A statistical classification framework was built to diagnose cytomegalovirus status from the catalog of TCR beta chain sequences. In a later analysis, V and J genes were assigned by comparing TCR nucleotide sequences against IMGT/GENE-DB human TR gene sequences. The TCRdist pipeline was used in a later analysis to assign CDR3 sequences and most-parsimonious VDJ recombination scenarios. In a later analysis, each TCR beta chain was defined by its CDR3 amino acid sequence together with its V-gene family, and reads without a unique V-gene family were excluded. In a later analysis, around 600 highly shared, low-generation-probability nucleotide sequences were removed to address suspected cross-contamination and a sequencing artifact. In a later analysis, a clonal expansion index was calculated for each public chain from normalized within-repertoire ranks of inferred template counts. In a later analysis, generation probabilities were computed using a VDJ recombination model fitted to out-of-frame rearrangements, and the results were checked against IGoR. In a later analysis, TCR-TCR, TCR-HLA and TCR-CMV co-occurrence was scored with hypergeometric tests, and a repertoire-size bias correction was applied to TCR pairs. In a later analysis, false discovery rates were estimated by permuting HLA or CMV assignments 20 times. A later analysis grouped co-occurring TCRs with DBSCAN, adding TCRdist sequence similarity when clustering within HLA-allele-positive subsets. Repertoires with fewer than 30,000 or more than 120,000 public chains, plus five repertoires with anomalous nucleotide sharing, were excluded from co-occurrence clustering. In its TCRdb copy, this immuneACCESS table keeps in-frame sequences only and misses some clones. Where compared with another copy, unresolved V genes explain less than half of these, and the others have no known cause. The V and J calls and the clone size are those of that table, but D and trimming were determined from the DNA. The sample profile shows some 240,000 clones; over 90% of them were found once. The ten most abundant clones make up 1.7% of the sample.

Sequenced: PBMCs. In this chain, TRBV27 is recombined with TRBJ1-5; there is no confident call for the D gene. This receptor was obtained from a girl aged 2-9 years in good health and CMV-seronegative. The DNA reads as follows: TGTGCCAGCTCTACCGCAGGTCGGCCCCAGCATTTT. The resulting protein is CASSTAGRPQHF.